A single T cell receptor beta chain is shown here with its context. Its antigen remains unknown. CD4+ and CD8+ T cells were sorted from PBMCs. This record comes from a study of CD8+ T cells in alopecia areata. Study results and caveats: Although TCR sharing was seen in mice, sharing across patients was less clear, possibly for HLA-related reasons. Sequencing of scalp tissue also captures the resident alphabeta T cells of normal skin. Lesional scalp displayed greater clonality than normal scalp, most notably in alopecia totalis/universalis.

CDR3 length equals 12 residues. Trimming cost V 4 bases and J 4 bases, with 8 bases left between them. Per the germline V gene, CDR1 is SQVTM and CDR2 is ANQGSEA. The sequencing template was cDNA reverse transcribed from extracted RNA. Sequencing was performed with immunoSEQ multiplex PCR; in TCRdb, only in-frame clones are kept and a portion is missing. Of 25,000 to 40,000 clones listed, 60% to 85% were seen once; the top ten hold about a fifth. Sequenced input: NKG2D-low CD8+ T cells sorted from blood. This TCR was sampled from a human donor with alopecia areata. V and J are TRBV29-1 and TRBJ2-1; no clear D. Here the CDR3 DNA reads TGCAGCGTTGTACCCTCTTACAATGAGCAGTTCTTC. Translation gives CSVVPSYNEQFF.